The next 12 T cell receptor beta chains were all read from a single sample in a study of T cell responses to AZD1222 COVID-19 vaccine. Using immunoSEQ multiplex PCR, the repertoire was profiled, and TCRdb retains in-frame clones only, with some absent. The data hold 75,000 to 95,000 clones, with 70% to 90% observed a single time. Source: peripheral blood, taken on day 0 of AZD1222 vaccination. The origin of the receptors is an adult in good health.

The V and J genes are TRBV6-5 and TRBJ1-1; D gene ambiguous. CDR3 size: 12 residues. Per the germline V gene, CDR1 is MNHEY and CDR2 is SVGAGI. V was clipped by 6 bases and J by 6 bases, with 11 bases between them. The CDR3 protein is CASSTGFAEAFF. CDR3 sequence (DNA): TGTGCCAGCAGCACGGGGTTCGCTGAAGCTTTCTTT.

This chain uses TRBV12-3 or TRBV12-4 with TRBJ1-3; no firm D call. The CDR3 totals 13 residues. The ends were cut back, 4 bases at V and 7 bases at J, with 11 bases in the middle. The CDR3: CASSSGLGNTIYF. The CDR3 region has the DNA TGTGCCAGCAGTTCCGGCCTTGGGAACACCATATATTTT.

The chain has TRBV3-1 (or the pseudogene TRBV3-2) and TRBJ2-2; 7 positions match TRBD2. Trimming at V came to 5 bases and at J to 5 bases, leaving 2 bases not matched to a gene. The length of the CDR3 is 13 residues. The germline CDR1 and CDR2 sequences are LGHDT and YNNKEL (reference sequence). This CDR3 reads CASSISGTGELFF. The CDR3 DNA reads TGTGCCAGCAGCATTAGCGGGACCGGGGAGCTGTTTTTT.

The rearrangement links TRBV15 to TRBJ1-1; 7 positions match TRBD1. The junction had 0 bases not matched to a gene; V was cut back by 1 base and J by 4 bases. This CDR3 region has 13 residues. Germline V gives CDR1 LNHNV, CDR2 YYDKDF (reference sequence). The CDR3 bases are TGTGCCACCAGCAGAGCAGGGGGCACTGAAGCTTTCTTT. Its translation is CATSRAGGTEAFF.

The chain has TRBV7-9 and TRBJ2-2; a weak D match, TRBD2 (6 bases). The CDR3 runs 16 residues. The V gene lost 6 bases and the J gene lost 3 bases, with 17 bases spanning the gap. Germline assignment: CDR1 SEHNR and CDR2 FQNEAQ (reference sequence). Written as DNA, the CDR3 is TGTGCCAGCAGACCCCGGGGGAGTCACGACACCGGGGAGCTGTTTTTT. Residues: CASRPRGSHDTGELFF.

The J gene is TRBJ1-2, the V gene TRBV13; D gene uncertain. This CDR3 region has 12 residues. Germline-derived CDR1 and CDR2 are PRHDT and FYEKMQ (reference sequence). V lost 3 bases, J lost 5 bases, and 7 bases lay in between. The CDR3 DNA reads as TGTGCCAGCAGCTTGGGTGCATATGGCTACACCTTC. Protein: CASSLGAYGYTF.

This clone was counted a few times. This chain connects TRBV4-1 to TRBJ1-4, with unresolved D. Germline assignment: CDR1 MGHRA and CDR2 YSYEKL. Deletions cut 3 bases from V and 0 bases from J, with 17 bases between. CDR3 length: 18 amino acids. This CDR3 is CASSHRLGRGPTNEKLFF. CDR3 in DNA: TGCGCCAGCAGCCATAGACTGGGCAGAGGCCCAACTAATGAAAAACTGTTTTTT.

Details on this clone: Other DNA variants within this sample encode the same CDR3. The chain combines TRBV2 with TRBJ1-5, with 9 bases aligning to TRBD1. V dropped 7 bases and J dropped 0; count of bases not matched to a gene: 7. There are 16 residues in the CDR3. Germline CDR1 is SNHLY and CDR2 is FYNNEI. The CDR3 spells CASNRDRDFSNQPQHF. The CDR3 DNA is TGTGCCAGCAACCGGGACAGGGACTTTAGCAATCAGCCCCAGCATTTT. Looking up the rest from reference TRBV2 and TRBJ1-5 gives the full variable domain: EPEVTQTPSHQVTQMGQEVILRCVPISNHLYFYWYRQILGQKVEFLVSFYNNEISEKSEIFDDQFSVERPDGSNFTLKIRSTKLEDSAMYFCASNRDRDFSNQPQHFGDGTRLSIL.

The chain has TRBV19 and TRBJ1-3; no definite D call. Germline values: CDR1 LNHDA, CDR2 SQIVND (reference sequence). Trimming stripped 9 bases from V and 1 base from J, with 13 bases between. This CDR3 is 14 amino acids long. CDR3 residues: CASRPQQSGNTIYF. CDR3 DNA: TGTGCCAGCCGCCCCCAACAGTCTGGAAACACCATATATTTT.

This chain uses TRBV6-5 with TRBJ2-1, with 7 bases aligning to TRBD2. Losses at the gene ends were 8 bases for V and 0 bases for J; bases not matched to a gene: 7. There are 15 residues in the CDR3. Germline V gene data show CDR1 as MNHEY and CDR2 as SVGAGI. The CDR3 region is CASGTGGSSYNEQFF. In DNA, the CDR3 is TGTGCCAGCGGTACGGGCGGGAGCTCCTACAATGAGCAGTTCTTC.

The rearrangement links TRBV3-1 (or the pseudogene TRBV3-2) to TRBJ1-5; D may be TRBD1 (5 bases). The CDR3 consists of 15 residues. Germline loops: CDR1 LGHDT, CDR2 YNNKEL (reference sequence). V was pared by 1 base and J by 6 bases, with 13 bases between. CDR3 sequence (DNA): TGTGCCAGCAGCCAAGGCAGGGCATTAGGTCAGCCCCAGCATTTT. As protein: CASSQGRALGQPQHF.

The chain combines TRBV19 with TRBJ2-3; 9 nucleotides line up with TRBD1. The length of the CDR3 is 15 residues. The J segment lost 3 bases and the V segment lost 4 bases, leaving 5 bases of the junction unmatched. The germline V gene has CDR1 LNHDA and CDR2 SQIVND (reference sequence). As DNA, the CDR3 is TGTGCCAGTAGTACCCACAGGGGGCGAACAGATACGCAGTATTTT. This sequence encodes CASSTHRGRTDTQYF. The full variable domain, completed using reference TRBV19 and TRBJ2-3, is DGGITQSPKYLFRKEGQNVTLSCEQNLNHDAMYWYRQDPGQGLRLIYYSQIVNDFQKGDIAEGYSVSREKKESFPLTVTSAQKNPTAFYLCASSTHRGRTDTQYFGPGTRLTVL.